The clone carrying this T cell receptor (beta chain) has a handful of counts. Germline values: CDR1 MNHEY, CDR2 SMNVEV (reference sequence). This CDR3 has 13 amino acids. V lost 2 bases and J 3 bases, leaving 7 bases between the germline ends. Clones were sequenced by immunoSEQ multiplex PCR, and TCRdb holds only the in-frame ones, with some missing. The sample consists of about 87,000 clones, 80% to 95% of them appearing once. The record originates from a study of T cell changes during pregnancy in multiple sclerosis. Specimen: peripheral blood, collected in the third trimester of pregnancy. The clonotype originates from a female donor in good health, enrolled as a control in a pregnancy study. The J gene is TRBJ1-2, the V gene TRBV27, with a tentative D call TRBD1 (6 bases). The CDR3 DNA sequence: TGTGCCAGCAGTTTAGCAGGGGACTATGGCTACACCTTC. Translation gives CASSLAGDYGYTF.